One sample yielded the 30 T cell receptor beta chains listed below, sequenced in a study of T-cell reconstitution after alpha-beta-depleted transplantation in children. Unique molecular identifiers were built into the TCRbeta library. TCRdb reanalysed the PCR reads using MiXCR and keeps one entry per CDR3 protein. Among just over 950,000 distinct CDR3 sequences listed, about 29% were seen once. Source: PBMCs, mostly from graft donor cells, taken 360 days after TCRalphabeta/CD19-depleted stem cell transplant. The receptors come from a boy less than two years old who had a stem cell transplant for SCID, so the T cells may come from the graft donor.

The V gene is TRBV7-8, the J gene TRBJ2-7; D is perhaps TRBD2 (5 bases). Trimming cost V 0 bases and J 5 bases, with 11 bases left between them. The germline gives CDR1 SGHVS, CDR2 FQNEAQ. The CDR3 covers 14 residues. The CDR3 here is CASSLAGSGNEQYF. The DNA for the CDR3 is TGTGCCAGCAGCTTAGCAGGATCGGGGAACGAGCAGTACTTC.

V usage is TRBV4-3 and J usage is TRBJ1-3, with D possibly being TRBD1 (6 bases). This CDR3 contains 15 residues. CDR1 and CDR2 (germline): LGHNA, YSLEER. Trimming left V 0 bases short and J 4 bases short, with 10 bases between. The CDR3 is CASSQERGGGNTIYF. The CDR3 DNA reads TGCGCCAGCAGCCAAGAACGTGGGGGCGGAAACACCATATATTTT.

This clonotype was counted between two and nine times. This chain uses TRBV6-5 with TRBJ1-2; tentatively, D is TRBD1 (6 bases). V lost 0 bases and J lost 2, with 16 bases in between. The CDR3 covers 17 residues. Per the germline V gene, CDR1 is MNHEY and CDR2 is SVGAGI. The CDR3 DNA sequence: TGTGCCAGCAGTTACTCGATTGGACAGCCACAGAACTATGGCTACACCTTC. It specifies CASSYSIGQPQNYGYTF.

J is TRBJ1-6 and V is TRBV18; possibly TRBD1 for D (5 bases). The CDR3 spans 15 residues. The germline V gene encodes CDR1 KGHSH and CDR2 LQKENI. Trimming left V 0 bases short and J 9 bases short, with 12 bases between. The CDR3 DNA reads TGTGCCAGCTCACCACCTGGCAGGGACGCTTCACCCCTCCACTTT. This translates into CASSPPGRDASPLHF.

This chain joins TRBV29-1 and TRBJ1-2; D is unresolved. Germline values: CDR1 SQVTM, CDR2 ANQGSEA. The CDR3 sequence is 12 residues long. The germline V and J ends were trimmed by 3 bases and 6 bases, with 11 bases remaining between them. CDR3 amino acids: CSVDHLTNGYTF. The CDR3 DNA is TGCAGCGTTGATCACCTAACTAATGGCTACACCTTC.

V and J are TRBV15 and TRBJ2-7; maybe TRBD2 (5 bases). The germline V gene encodes CDR1 LNHNV and CDR2 YYDKDF (reference sequence). The CDR3 spans 16 residues. Trimming shortened V by 1 base and J by 0 bases, and 13 bases separated the two germline ends. CDR3 sequence (DNA): TGTGCCACCAGCAGAGCAAAGGGTGGGAGCTCCTACGAGCAGTACTTC. This translates into CATSRAKGGSSYEQYF. Full variable domain (missing parts from reference TRBV15 and TRBJ2-7): DAMVIQNPRYQVTQFGKPVTLSCSQTLNHNVMYWYQQKSSQAPKLLFHYYDKDFNNEADTPDNFQSRRPNTSFCFLDIRSPGLGDTAMYLCATSRAKGGSSYEQYFGPGTRLTVT.

CDR3 sequence: CASSWTSGGAITGELFF. DNA of the CDR3: TGCGCCAGCAGCTGGACTAGCGGGGGGGCTATCACCGGGGAGCTGTTTTTT. The chain is built from TRBV5-1 and TRBJ2-2, with 15 bases lining up with TRBD2. Germline CDR1 reads SGHRS; CDR2 reads YFSETQ. The CDR3 length is 17 residues. The ends lost 3 bases at V and 4 bases at J; junction bases unmatched: 4.

This clonotype was seen once. The V and J genes are TRBV18 and TRBJ2-6; TRBD1 agrees at 7 bases. The CDR3 covers 17 residues. Germline CDR1 reads KGHSH; CDR2 reads LQKENI. The V gene end was trimmed by 6 bases and the J gene end by 0 bases; junction bases not matched to a gene: 8. The CDR3 here is CASSPGQVYSGANVLTF. The DNA of the CDR3 is TGTGCCAGCTCGCCTGGACAGGTATACTCTGGGGCCAACGTCCTGACTTTC. Together with reference TRBV18 and TRBJ2-6, the CDR3 gives the full variable domain: NAGVMQNPRHLVRRRGQEARLRCSPMKGHSHVYWYRQLPEEGLKFMVYLQKENIIDESGMPKERFSAEFPKEGPSILRIQQVVRGDSAAYFCASSPGQVYSGANVLTFGAGSRLTVL.

This clonotype was observed once. The CDR3 bases are TGTGCCAGCAGCCGGCGGCGTTATCCGGGGGAATCGATCTACAATGAGCAGTTCTTC. It specifies CASSRRRYPGESIYNEQFF. The rearrangement joins TRBV4-2 to TRBJ2-1; TRBD2 might be the D (6 bases). V lost 4 bases, J lost 3 bases, and 25 bases lay in between. CDR1 LGHNA and CDR2 YNFKEQ come from the germline V gene. This CDR3 spans 19 amino acids.

The V and J genes are TRBV4-1 and TRBJ1-5; 11 positions agree with TRBD1. Germline values: CDR1 MGHRA, CDR2 YSYEKL. The CDR3 has 15 amino acids. Trimming at V came to 4 bases and at J to 6 bases, leaving 5 bases not matched to a gene. The CDR3 nucleotides read TGCGCCAGCAGCCGAGGACAGGGGGCGAGTCAGCCCCAGCATTTT. This translates into CASSRGQGASQPQHF.

The genes are TRBV5-1 and TRBJ2-2, with a tentative D call TRBD1 (6 bases). Trimming stripped 2 bases from V and 5 bases from J, with 13 bases between. The germline CDR1 and CDR2 sequences are SGHRS and YFSETQ. The CDR3 totals 15 residues. For the CDR3, the DNA is TGCGCCAGCAGCTTCATGGACAGCTTTACCGGGGAGCTGTTTTTT. As protein: CASSFMDSFTGELFF.

The CDR3 nucleotides are TGCGCCAGCAGCCCCCGGACCCCAGGGGCTAACGAGCAGTACTTC. Protein: CASSPRTPGANEQYF. V is TRBV5-1 and J is TRBJ2-7; possible D gene TRBD1, 6 bases. Trimming stripped 4 bases from V and 5 bases from J, with 19 bases between. CDR3 length: 15 amino acids. Germline V gene sequence: CDR1 SGHRS, CDR2 YFSETQ.

This clonotype came up a few times. J is TRBJ1-6 and V is TRBV12-3 or TRBV12-4; 10 bases match TRBD1. The J segment lost 11 bases and the V segment lost 5 bases, leaving 6 bases of the junction unmatched. The CDR3 contains 14 residues. The CDR3 DNA sequence: TGTGCCAGCAGTGGCGGGACAGGGGTAGCACCCCTCCACTTT. Translating it yields CASSGGTGVAPLHF.

This clonotype was counted many times. V usage is TRBV5-1 and J usage is TRBJ2-2; 11 nucleotides align to TRBD1. V was clipped by 5 bases and J by 4 bases; unmatched bases: 4. This CDR3 has 15 amino acids. Germline-derived CDR1 and CDR2 are SGHRS and YFSETQ. The DNA for the CDR3 is TGCGCCAGCAGAGGACAGGGGGCGCCCACCGGGGAGCTGTTTTTT. Its translation is CASRGQGAPTGELFF. Using reference TRBV5-1 and TRBJ2-2 for the parts outside the CDR3, the full variable domain is KAGVTQTPRYLIKTRGQQVTLSCSPISGHRSVSWYQQTPGQGLQFLFEYFSETQRNKGNFPGRFSGRQFSNSRSEMNVSTLELGDSALYLCASRGQGAPTGELFFGEGSRLTVL.

This clonotype turned up a few times. This chain joins TRBV12-3 or TRBV12-4 and TRBJ1-3; D not certain. The V end lost 6 bases, the J end lost 0 bases, and 6 bases lay between the germline ends. This CDR3 comprises 13 residues. Here the CDR3 DNA reads TGTGCCAGCAGGGTTGCCTCTGGAAACACCATATATTTT. Translation: CASRVASGNTIYF.

The chain links TRBV27 to TRBJ1-4; D may be TRBD1 (5 bases). Germline CDR1 and CDR2: MNHEY and SMNVEV (reference sequence). The CDR3 contains 14 residues. The V and J ends lost 5 bases and 5 bases respectively, with 12 bases between them. For the CDR3, the DNA is TGTGCCAGCAGTCGCTTTGGGGGAAATGAAAAACTGTTTTTT. Its translation: CASSRFGGNEKLFF.

This clonotype turned up a few times. J is TRBJ1-2 and V is TRBV12-3 or TRBV12-4; 9 bases agree with TRBD1. The CDR3 has 18 residues. V was clipped by 2 bases and J by 5 bases; unmatched bases: 15. CDR3 nucleotides: TGTGCCAGCAGTTTATCGGACAGGGGCGCTAGTTCCTTTTATGGCTACACCTTC. Amino acids: CASSLSDRGASSFYGYTF.

Only a few counts were recorded for this clonotype. The rearrangement uses TRBV6-1 and TRBJ1-3; 11 bases agree with TRBD1. From germline, CDR1 is MNHNS and CDR2 SASEGT. V was pared by 4 bases and J by 0 bases, with 5 bases of the junction left unmatched. The CDR3 consists of 17 residues. The CDR3: CASSAGTGGSSGNTIYF. Here the CDR3 DNA reads TGTGCCAGCAGTGCCGGGACAGGGGGGTCCTCTGGAAACACCATATATTTT.

The chain recombines TRBV5-1 with TRBJ2-4, with a weak D call TRBD2 (5 bases). Germline V gives CDR1 SGHRS, CDR2 YFSETQ. CDR3 size: 16 residues. Deletions cut 3 bases from V and 4 bases from J, with 17 bases between. The CDR3 here is CASSWGTASLKNIQYF. The CDR3 DNA reads as TGCGCCAGCAGCTGGGGTACGGCTAGCCTGAAAAACATTCAGTACTTC.

J is TRBJ2-7 and V is TRBV10-2; 10 bases fit TRBD1. The ends lost 10 bases at V and 2 bases at J; junction bases unmatched: 8. The germline V gene has CDR1 WSHSY and CDR2 SAAADI. CDR3 size: 14 residues. The CDR3 nucleotides read TGCGCCACAACGACAGGGGGCACGACCTACGAGCAGTACTTC. It encodes CATTTGGTTYEQYF.

This clonotype was counted between two and nine times. This sequence joins TRBV3-1 and TRBJ2-3, with 8 bases aligning to TRBD1. V shed 11 bases, J shed 0 bases, and the junction held 10 bases outside the gene matches. The CDR3 sequence is 15 residues long. CDR1 is LGHDT, CDR2 YNNKEL, per germline (reference sequence). CDR3: CACRQGSFSTDTQYF. CDR3 bases: TGTGCCTGCCGACAGGGGTCCTTTAGCACAGATACGCAGTATTTT.

Here the CDR3 reads CASIFDRVRTGSPLHF. The DNA for the CDR3 is TGTGCCAGCATCTTCGACAGGGTGAGAACAGGTTCACCCCTCCACTTT. The V call is TRBV28, the J call TRBJ1-6; 7 nucleotides line up with TRBD1. CDR1 and CDR2 from the germline V gene are MDHEN and SYDVKM. The V segment lost 7 bases and the J segment 9 bases; nucleotides outside the gene matches: 15. The CDR3 spans 16 residues.

The chain links TRBV4-1 to TRBJ2-1; the D is unclear. This CDR3 is 13 amino acids long. V was shortened by 1 base and J by 12 bases, with 13 bases between the two germline ends. CDR1 is MGHRA, CDR2 YSYEKL, per germline. CDR3 sequence: CASSQAADLGQFF. The CDR3 region has the DNA TGCGCCAGCAGCCAAGCGGCAGACCTCGGGCAGTTCTTC.

The rearrangement joins TRBV11-2 to TRBJ2-3; 12 nucleotides agree with TRBD2. This CDR3 is built from 21 residues. The ends lost 1 base at V and 2 bases at J; junction bases unmatched: 16. The germline gives CDR1 SGHAT, CDR2 FQNNGV. CDR3 DNA sequence: TGTGCCAGCAGCTTAGTTTTACTAGCGGGGGGCCCATGGTTTGACACAGATACGCAGTATTTT. This gives the protein CASSLVLLAGGPWFDTDTQYF.

V and J are TRBV11-2 and TRBJ2-3; 8 bases fit TRBD1. Germline V lookup: CDR1 SGHAT, CDR2 FQNNGV. The CDR3 covers 15 residues. V shed 7 bases and J 7 bases; nucleotides not matched to a gene: 13. CDR3 sequence reads: CASIRDRGREYTQYF. The CDR3, as DNA: TGTGCCAGCATCCGCGACAGGGGAAGAGAATATACGCAGTATTTT.

The V call is TRBV5-1, the J call TRBJ1-2; D perhaps matches TRBD1 (6 bases). Germline CDR1 reads SGHRS; CDR2 reads YFSETQ. The CDR3 loop spans 15 amino acids. V shed 4 bases and J shed 4 bases, with 17 bases lying between them. CDR3 bases: TGCGCCAGCAGCGCCTCGGGGGCCTCATCCTATGGCTACACCTTC. The encoded protein is CASSASGASSYGYTF.

The chain couples TRBV7-7 to TRBJ2-1; no definite D call. The CDR3 extends over 16 amino acids. The ends were cut back, 5 bases at V and 10 bases at J, with 24 bases in the middle. The germline V gene has CDR1 SSHAT and CDR2 FNYEAQ (reference sequence). CDR3 nucleotide sequence: TGTGCCAGCAGCGCGGTGGTGGTGTCAGCAATCGGCGAGCAGTTCTTC. Its protein is CASSAVVVSAIGEQFF. The full variable domain, completed using reference TRBV7-7 and TRBJ2-1, is GAGVSQSPRYKVTKRGQDVTLRCDPISSHATLYWYQQALGQGPEFLTYFNYEAQPDKSGLPSDRFSAERPEGSISTLTIQRTEQRDSAMYRCASSAVVVSAIGEQFFGPGTRLTVL.

The V gene is TRBV11-1, the J gene TRBJ2-6, with 11 bases aligning to TRBD2. CDR3 size: 18 residues. Germline CDR1 and CDR2: SGHAT and FQDESV (reference sequence). Trimming removed 5 bases from V and 0 bases from J; junction bases left unmatched: 6. The CDR3 bases are TGTGCCAGCAGCCCAAAGACTAGCGGGGTCTCTGGGGCCAACGTCCTGACTTTC. Translation gives CASSPKTSGVSGANVLTF.

This chain joins TRBV7-2 and TRBJ2-3; D gene uncertain. The CDR3 is made up of 13 amino acids. V was shortened by 2 bases and J by 3 bases, with 6 bases between the two germline ends. Germline CDR1 and CDR2: SGHTA and FQGNSA. The DNA of the CDR3 is TGTGCCAGCAGCTTACGTATGACAGATACGCAGTATTTT. Protein product: CASSLRMTDTQYF.

V gene TRBV5-1 combines with J gene TRBJ1-2; possibly TRBD1 for D (6 bases). The length of the CDR3 is 16 residues. Germline assignment: CDR1 SGHRS and CDR2 YFSETQ. The V end lost 3 bases, the J end lost 1 base, and 16 bases lay between the germline ends. The CDR3 loop is CASSSQGIELNYGYTF. The CDR3 nucleotides read TGCGCCAGCAGCTCACAGGGAATCGAGCTTAACTATGGCTACACCTTC.